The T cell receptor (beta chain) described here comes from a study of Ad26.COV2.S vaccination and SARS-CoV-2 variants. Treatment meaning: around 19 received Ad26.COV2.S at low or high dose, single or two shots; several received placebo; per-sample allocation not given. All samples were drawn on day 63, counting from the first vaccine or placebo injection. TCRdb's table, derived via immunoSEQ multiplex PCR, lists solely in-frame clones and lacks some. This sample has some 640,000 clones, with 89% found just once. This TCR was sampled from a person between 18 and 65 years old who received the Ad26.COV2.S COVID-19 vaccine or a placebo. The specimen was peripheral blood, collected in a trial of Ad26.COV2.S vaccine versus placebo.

This chain's CDR3 is CAIRPGQGVNEQFF. CDR3 DNA sequence: TGTGCCATCAGGCCGGGACAGGGGGTGAATGAGCAGTTCTTC. The chain employs TRBV10-3 and TRBJ2-1; 11 bases match TRBD1. Per the germline V gene, CDR1 is ENHRY and CDR2 is SYGVKD. The junction had 5 bases not matched to a gene; V was cut back by 6 bases and J by 7 bases. CDR3 size: 14 residues.